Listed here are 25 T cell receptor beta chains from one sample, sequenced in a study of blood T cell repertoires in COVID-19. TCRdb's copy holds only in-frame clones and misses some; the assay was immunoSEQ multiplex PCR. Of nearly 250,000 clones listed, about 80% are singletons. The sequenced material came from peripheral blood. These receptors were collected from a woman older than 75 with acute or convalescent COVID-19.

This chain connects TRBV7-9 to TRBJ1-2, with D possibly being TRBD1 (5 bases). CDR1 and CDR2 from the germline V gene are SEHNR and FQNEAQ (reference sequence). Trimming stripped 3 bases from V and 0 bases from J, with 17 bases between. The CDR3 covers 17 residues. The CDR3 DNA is TGTGCCAGCAGCTTGGAGTTTCTAGGGGAAACTAACTATGGCTACACCTTC. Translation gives CASSLEFLGETNYGYTF.

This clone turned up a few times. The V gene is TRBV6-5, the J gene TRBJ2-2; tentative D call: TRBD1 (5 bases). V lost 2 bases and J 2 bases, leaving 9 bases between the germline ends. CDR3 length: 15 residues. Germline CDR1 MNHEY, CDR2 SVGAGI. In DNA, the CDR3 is TGTGCCAGCAGTTACATTCGGACAAACACCGGGGAGCTGTTTTTT. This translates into CASSYIRTNTGELFF.

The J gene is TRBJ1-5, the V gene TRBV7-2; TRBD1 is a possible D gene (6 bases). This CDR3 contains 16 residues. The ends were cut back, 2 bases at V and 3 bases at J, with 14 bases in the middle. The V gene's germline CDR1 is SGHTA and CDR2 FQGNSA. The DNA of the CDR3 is TGTGCCAGCAGCTTAAGGGCAGGGGCTGACAATCAGCCCCAGCATTTT. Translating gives CASSLRAGADNQPQHF.

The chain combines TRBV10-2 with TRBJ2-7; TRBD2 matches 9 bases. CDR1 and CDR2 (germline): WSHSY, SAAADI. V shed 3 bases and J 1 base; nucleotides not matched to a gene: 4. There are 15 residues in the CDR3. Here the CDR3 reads CASSESGLASYEQYF. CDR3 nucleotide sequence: TGCGCCAGCAGTGAATCCGGACTAGCGTCCTACGAGCAGTACTTC.

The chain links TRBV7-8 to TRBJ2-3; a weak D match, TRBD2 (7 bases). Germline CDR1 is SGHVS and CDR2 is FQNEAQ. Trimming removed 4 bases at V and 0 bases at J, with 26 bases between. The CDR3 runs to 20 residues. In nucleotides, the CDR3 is TGTGCCAGCAGCTCAGGACTGAGGGGGGCTAGCGGAGCTAGCACAGATACGCAGTATTTT. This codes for CASSSGLRGASGASTDTQYF.

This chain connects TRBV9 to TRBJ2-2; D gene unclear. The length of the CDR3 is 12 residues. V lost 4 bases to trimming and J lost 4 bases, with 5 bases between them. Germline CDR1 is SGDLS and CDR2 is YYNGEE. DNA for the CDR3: TGTGCCAGCAGCACCAGCACCGGGGAGCTGTTTTTT. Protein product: CASSTSTGELFF.

CDR3 coding DNA: TGTGCCAGCAGCTTGGTAACGGATTCACCCCTCCACTTT. It specifies CASSLVTDSPLHF. The chain combines TRBV5-6 with TRBJ1-6; D is ambiguous. The CDR3 consists of 13 residues. With 0 bases removed from V and 8 bases from J, the gap between germline ends came to 6 bases. In germline, CDR1 is SGHDT, CDR2 YYEEEE.

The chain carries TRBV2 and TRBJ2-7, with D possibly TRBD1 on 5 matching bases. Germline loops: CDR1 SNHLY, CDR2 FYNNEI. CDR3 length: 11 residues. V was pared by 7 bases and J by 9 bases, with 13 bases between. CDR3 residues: CASNMDTTQYF. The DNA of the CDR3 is TGTGCCAGCAACATGGACACCACGCAGTACTTC.

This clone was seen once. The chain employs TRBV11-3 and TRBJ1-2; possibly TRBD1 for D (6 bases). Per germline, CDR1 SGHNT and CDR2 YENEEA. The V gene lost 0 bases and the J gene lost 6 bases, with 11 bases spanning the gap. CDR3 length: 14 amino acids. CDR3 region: CASSLDGGGDGYTF. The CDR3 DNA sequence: TGTGCCAGCAGCTTAGACGGTGGGGGCGATGGCTACACCTTC.

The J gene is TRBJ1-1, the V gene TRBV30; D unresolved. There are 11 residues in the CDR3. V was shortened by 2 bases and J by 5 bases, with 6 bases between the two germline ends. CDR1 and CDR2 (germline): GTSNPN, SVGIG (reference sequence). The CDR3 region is CAWSTGTEAFF. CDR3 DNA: TGTGCCTGGAGTACGGGGACTGAAGCTTTCTTT.

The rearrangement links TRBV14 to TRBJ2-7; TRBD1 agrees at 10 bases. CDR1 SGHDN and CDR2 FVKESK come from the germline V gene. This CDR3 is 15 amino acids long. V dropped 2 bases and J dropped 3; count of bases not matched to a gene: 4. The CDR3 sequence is CASSQTGTGVYEQYF. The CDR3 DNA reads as TGTGCCAGCAGCCAAACCGGGACAGGGGTCTACGAGCAGTACTTC.

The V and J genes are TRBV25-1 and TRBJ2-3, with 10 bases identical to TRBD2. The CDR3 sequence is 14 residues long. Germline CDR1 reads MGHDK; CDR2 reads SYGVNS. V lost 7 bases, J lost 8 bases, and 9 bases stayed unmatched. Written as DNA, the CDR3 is TGTGCCAGCACTCCTAGCGGGAGTAGGGGTACGCAGTATTTT. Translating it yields CASTPSGSRGTQYF.

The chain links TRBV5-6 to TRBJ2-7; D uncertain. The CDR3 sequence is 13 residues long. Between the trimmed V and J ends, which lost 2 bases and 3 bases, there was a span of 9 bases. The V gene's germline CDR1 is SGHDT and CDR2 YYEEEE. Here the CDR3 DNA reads TGTGCCAGCAGCTTACAGCAGCTCTACGAGCAGTACTTC. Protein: CASSLQQLYEQYF.

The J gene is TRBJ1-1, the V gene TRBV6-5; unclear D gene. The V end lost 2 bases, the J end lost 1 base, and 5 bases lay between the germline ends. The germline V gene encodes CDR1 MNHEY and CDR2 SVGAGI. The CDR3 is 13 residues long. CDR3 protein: CASSYGRNTEAFF. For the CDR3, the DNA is TGTGCCAGCAGTTACGGCAGGAACACTGAAGCTTTCTTT.

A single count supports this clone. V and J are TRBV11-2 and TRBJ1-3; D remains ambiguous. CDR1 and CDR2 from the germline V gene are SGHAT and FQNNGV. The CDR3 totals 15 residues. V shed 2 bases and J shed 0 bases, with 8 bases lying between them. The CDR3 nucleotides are TGTGCCAGCAGCTTAAATCCGTACTCTGGAAACACCATATATTTT. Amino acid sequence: CASSLNPYSGNTIYF. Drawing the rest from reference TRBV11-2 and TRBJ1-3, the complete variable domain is EAGVAQSPRYKIIEKRQSVAFWCNPISGHATLYWYQQILGQGPKLLIQFQNNGVVDDSQLPKDRFSAERLKGVDSTLKIQPAKLEDSAVYLCASSLNPYSGNTIYFGEGSWLTVV.

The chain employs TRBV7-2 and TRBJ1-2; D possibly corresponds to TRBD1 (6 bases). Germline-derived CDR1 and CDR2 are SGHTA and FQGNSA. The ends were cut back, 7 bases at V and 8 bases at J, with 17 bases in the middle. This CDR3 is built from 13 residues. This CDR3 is CASTLGGAQGYTF. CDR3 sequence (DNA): TGTGCCAGCACCCTGGGGGGGGCGCAGGGCTACACCTTC.

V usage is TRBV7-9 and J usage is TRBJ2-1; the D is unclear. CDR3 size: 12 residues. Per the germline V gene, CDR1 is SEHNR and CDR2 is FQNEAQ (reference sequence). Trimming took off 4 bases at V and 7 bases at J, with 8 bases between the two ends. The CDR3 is CASSSPQNEQFF. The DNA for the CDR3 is TGTGCCAGCAGCTCCCCTCAGAATGAGCAGTTCTTC.

The CDR3 protein is CASSFGGLNSYNEQFF. DNA of the CDR3: TGTGCCAGCAGCTTTGGGGGACTAAACTCCTACAATGAGCAGTTCTTC. The V gene is TRBV5-4, the J gene TRBJ2-1, with 7 bases that match TRBD2. Germline CDR1 SGHNT, CDR2 YYREEE (reference sequence). J was trimmed by 0 bases and V by 2 bases; bases with no gene match: 5. This CDR3 is 16 amino acids long.

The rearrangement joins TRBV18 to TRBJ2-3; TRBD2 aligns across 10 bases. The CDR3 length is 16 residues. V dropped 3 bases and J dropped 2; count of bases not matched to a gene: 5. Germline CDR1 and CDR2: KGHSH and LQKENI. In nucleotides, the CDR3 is TGTGCCAGCTCACCTATAGCGGGAGGAAACACAGATACGCAGTATTTT. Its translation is CASSPIAGGNTDTQYF.

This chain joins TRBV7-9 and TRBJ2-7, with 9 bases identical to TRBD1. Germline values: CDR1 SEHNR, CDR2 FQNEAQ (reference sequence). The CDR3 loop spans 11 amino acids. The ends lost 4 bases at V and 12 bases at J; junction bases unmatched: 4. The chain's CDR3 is CASSSGQGSYF. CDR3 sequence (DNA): TGTGCCAGCAGCTCCGGACAGGGGTCGTACTTC.

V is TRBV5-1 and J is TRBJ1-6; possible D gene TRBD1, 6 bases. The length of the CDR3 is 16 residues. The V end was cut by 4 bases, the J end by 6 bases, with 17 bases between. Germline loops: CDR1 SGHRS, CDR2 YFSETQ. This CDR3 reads CASSPGNAGVNSPLHF. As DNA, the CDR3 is TGCGCCAGCAGCCCAGGCAATGCAGGGGTTAATTCACCCCTCCACTTT.

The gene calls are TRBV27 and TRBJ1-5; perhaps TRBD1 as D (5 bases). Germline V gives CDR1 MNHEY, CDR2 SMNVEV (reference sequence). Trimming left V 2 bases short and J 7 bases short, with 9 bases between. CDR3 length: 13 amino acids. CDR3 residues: CASSLRGGQPQHF. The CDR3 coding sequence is TGTGCCAGCAGTTTAAGGGGTGGACAGCCCCAGCATTTT.

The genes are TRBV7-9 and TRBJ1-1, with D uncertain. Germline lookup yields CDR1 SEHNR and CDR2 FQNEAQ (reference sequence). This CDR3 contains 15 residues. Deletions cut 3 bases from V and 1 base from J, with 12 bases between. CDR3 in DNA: TGTGCCAGCAGCTTGAGAGGCGGTCGGAACACTGAAGCTTTCTTT. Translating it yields CASSLRGGRNTEAFF.

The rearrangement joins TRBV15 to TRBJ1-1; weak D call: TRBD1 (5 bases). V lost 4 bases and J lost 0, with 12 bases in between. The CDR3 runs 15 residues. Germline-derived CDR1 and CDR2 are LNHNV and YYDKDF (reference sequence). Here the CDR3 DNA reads TGTGCCACCAGCATGGTGGGCAGGGTGAACACTGAAGCTTTCTTT. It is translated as CATSMVGRVNTEAFF.

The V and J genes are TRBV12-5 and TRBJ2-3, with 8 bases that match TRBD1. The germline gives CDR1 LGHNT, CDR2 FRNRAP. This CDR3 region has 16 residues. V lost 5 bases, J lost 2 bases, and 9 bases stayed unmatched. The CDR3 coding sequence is TGTGCTAGTGGTCGATCGACAGGGGCCCCCACAGATACGCAGTATTTT. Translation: CASGRSTGAPTDTQYF.